This TCR beta chain was sequenced during a study of blood T cell repertoires in COVID-19. Study-wide background: Collection of acute and convalescent COVID-19 samples took place in the United States, Italy and Spain. PBMCs, B-cell-depleted T cells, or T cells were the source of the cDNA or gDNA that made up the material.

Authors' methods: The authors estimated nucleated cell counts from reference gene primer amplification. TCRdb's table, derived via immunoSEQ multiplex PCR, lists solely in-frame clones and lacks some. V and J calls and clone size are those listed in that table; D and trimming were worked out from the DNA. The sample has 150,000 or so clones, roughly 85% seen once. One Seattle source followed patients from active infection through their disease course. This clone was detected a few times. This CDR3 region has 15 residues. The V and J ends lost 5 bases and 4 bases, in that order; junction bases with no gene match: 8. The germline V gene encodes CDR1 MNHEY and CDR2 SVGAGI.

This chain joins TRBV6-5 and TRBJ1-2; 9 nucleotides line up with TRBD1. Input material: peripheral blood. The TCR was taken from a woman aged 60-75 years with COVID-19, enrolled during active disease. CDR3 coding DNA: TGTGCCAGCAGTCGAAGACAGGGGGGAACCTATGGCTACACCTTC. Protein sequence: CASSRRQGGTYGYTF.